This T cell receptor (beta chain) came from a study of CD8 T cells in ankylosing spondylitis. Findings of the study overall: Prior literature has documented some motif variants in synovial fluid and blood from reactive arthritis. A TCR beta motif made of 7 to 9 highly homologous variants seemed typical of ankylosing spondylitis blood. Reported data indicate significant enrichment of disease-linked clones within matched ankylosing spondylitis synovial fluid.

A single record per CDR3 protein comes from TCRdb applying MiXCR to the 5' RACE reads. Here the sample spans 200,000 to 250,000 distinct CDR3 sequences, over 9.5% being singletons. This clonotype was counted many times. Its matching antigen is unknown. The V gene lost 4 bases and the J gene lost 4 bases, with 9 bases spanning the gap. This CDR3 spans 14 amino acids. Germline V CDR1 and CDR2: SGHRS, YFSETQ. V usage is TRBV5-1 and J usage is TRBJ2-6; D is unclear. The clonotype originates from a male donor with ankylosing spondylitis or in good health (not recorded which). The sample was blood, either unsorted or a sorted T cell fraction (not recorded which). The CDR3 loop is CASSPRSGANVLTF. The CDR3 DNA is TGCGCCAGCAGCCCTAGATCCGGGGCCAACGTCCTGACTTTC. The variable domain in full, completed from reference TRBV5-1 and TRBJ2-6, reads KAGVTQTPRYLIKTRGQQVTLSCSPISGHRSVSWYQQTPGQGLQFLFEYFSETQRNKGNFPGRFSGRQFSNSRSEMNVSTLELGDSALYLCASSPRSGANVLTFGAGSRLTVL.